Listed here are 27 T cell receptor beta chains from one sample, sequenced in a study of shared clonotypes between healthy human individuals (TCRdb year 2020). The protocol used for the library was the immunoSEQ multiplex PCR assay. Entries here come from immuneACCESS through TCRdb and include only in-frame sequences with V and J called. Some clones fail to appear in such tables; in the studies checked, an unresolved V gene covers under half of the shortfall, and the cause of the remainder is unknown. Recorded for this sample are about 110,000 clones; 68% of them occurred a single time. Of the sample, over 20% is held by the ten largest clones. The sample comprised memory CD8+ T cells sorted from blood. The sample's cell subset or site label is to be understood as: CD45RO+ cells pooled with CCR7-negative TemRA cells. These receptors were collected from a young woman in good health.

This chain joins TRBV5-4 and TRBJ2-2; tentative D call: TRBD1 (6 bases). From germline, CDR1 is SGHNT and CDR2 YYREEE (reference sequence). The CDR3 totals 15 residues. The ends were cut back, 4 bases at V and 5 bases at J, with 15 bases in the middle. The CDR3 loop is CASSARTAPTGELFF. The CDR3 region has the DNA TGTGCCAGCAGCGCCAGGACAGCACCTACCGGGGAGCTGTTTTTT.

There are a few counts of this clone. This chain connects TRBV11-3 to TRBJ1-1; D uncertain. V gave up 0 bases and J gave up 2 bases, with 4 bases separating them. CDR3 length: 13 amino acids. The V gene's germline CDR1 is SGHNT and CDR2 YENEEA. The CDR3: CASSLDRNTEAFF. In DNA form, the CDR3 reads TGTGCCAGCAGCTTAGATCGAAACACTGAAGCTTTCTTT. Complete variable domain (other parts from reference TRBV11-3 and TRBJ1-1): EAGVVQSPRYKIIEKKQPVAFWCNPISGHNTLYWYLQNLGQGPELLIRYENEEAVDDSQLPKDRFSAERLKGVDSTLKIQPAELGDSAVYLCASSLDRNTEAFFGQGTRLTVV.

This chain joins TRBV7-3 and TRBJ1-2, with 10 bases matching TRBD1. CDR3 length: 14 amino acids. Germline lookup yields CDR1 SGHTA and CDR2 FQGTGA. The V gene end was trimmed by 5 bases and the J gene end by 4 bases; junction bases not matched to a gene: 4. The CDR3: CASSPGQGIYGYTF. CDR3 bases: TGTGCCAGCAGCCCGGGACAGGGGATCTATGGCTACACCTTC.

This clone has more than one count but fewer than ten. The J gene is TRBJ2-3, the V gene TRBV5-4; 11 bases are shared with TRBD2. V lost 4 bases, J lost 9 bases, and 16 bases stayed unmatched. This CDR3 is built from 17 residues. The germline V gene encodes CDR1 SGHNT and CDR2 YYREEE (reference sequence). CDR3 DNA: TGTGCCAGCAGCCCGGGTGTGGTAGGCCTAGCGGGAGGCACGCAGTATTTT. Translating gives CASSPGVVGLAGGTQYF.

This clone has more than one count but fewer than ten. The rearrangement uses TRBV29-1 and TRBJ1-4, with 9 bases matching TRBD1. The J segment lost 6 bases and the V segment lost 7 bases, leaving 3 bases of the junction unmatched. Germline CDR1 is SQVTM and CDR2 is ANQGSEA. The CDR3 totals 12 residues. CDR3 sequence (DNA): TGCAGCGGTCGGACAGGGGATGAAAAACTGTTTTTT. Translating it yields CSGRTGDEKLFF.

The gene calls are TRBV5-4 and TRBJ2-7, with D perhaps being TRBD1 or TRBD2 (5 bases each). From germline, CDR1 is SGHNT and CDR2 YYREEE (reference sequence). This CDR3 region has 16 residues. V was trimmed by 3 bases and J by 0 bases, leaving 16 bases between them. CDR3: CASSSGADVSSYEQYF. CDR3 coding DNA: TGTGCCAGCAGCTCCGGGGCGGATGTTAGCTCCTACGAGCAGTACTTC.

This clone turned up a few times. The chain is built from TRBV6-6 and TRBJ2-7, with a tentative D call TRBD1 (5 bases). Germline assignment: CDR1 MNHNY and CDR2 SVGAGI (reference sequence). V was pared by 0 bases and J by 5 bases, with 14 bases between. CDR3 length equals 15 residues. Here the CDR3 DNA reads TGTGCCAGCAGTTACTCGAGGCCAGGGTCGAACGAGCAGTACTTC. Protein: CASSYSRPGSNEQYF.

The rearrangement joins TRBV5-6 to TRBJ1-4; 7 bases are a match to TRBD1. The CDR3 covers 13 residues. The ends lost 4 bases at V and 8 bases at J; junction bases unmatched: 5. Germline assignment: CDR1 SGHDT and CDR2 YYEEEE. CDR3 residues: CASSDRVEEKLFF. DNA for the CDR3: TGTGCCAGCAGCGACAGGGTTGAAGAAAAACTGTTTTTT.

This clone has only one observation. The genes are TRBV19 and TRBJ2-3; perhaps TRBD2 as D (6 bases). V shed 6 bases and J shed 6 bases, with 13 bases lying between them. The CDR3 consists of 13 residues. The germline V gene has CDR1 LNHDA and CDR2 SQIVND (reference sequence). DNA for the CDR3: TGTGCCAGTAGCTTACTAGCAAGGGATACGCAGTATTTT. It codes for CASSLLARDTQYF.

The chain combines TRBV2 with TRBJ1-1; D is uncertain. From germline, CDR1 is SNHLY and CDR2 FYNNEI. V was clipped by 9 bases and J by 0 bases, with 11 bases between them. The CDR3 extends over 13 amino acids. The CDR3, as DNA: TGTGCCAGTGATAGAAACATGAACACTGAAGCTTTCTTT. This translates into CASDRNMNTEAFF.

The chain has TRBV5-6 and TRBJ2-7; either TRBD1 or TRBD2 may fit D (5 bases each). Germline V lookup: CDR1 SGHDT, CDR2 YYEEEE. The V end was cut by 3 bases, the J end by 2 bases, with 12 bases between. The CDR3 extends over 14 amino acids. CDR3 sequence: CASSSGTGPYEQYF. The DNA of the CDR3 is TGTGCCAGCAGCTCCGGGACCGGACCCTACGAGCAGTACTTC.

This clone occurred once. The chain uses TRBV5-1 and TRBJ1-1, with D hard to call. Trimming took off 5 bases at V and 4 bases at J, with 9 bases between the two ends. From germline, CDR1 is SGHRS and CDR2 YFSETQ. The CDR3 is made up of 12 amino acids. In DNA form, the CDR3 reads TGCGCCAGCAGGAAGTCAGGCACTGAAGCTTTCTTT. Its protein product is CASRKSGTEAFF.

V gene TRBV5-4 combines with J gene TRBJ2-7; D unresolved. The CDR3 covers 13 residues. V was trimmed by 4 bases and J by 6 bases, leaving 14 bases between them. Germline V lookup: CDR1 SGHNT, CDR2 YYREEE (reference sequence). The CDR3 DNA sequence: TGTGCCAGCAGCGCCGGACGTCCATCCGAGCAGTACTTC. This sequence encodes CASSAGRPSEQYF. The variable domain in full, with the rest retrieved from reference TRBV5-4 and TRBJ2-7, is ETGVTQSPTHLIKTRGQQVTLRCSSQSGHNTVSWYQQALGQGPQFIFQYYREEENGRGNFPPRFSGLQFPNYSSELNVNALELDDSALYLCASSAGRPSEQYFGPGTRLTVT.

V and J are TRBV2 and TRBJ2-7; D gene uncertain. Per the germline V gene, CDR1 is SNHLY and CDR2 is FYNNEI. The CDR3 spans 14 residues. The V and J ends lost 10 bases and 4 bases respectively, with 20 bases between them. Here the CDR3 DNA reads TGTGCCACCAGAGGCGGAAGACACCTATACGAGCAGTACTTC. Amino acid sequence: CATRGGRHLYEQYF.

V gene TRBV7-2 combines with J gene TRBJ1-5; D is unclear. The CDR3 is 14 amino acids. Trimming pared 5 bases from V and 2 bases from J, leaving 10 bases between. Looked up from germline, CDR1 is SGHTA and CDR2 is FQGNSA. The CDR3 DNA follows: TGTGCCAGCAGCCCGGGCGGGGGCAATCAGCCCCAGCATTTT. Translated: CASSPGGGNQPQHF.

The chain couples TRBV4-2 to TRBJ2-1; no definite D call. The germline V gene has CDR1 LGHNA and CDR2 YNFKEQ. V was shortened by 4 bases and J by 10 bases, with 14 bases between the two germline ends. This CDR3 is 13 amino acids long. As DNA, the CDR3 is TGTGCCAGCAGCCCCTTTCTCTACGGGGAGCAGTTCTTC. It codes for CASSPFLYGEQFF.

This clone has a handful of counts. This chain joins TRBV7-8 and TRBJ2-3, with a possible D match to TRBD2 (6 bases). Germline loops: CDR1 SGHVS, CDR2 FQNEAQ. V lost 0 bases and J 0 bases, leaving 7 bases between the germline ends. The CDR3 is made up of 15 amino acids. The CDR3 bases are TGTGCCAGCAGCTTAGCTGGGGGGAGCACAGATACGCAGTATTTT. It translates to CASSLAGGSTDTQYF.

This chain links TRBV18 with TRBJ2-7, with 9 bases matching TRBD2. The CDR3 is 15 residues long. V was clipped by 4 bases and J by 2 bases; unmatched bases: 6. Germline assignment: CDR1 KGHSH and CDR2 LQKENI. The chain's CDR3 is CASSLGTSYTYEQYF. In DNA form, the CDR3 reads TGTGCCAGCTCACTCGGGACTAGCTACACCTACGAGCAGTACTTC.

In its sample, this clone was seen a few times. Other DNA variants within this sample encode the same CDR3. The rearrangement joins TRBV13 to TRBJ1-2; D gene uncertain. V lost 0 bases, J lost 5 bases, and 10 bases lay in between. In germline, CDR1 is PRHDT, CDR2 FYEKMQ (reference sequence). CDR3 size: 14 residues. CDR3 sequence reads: CASSLGTGGYGYTF. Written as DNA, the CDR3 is TGTGCCAGCAGCTTAGGGACGGGCGGTTATGGCTACACCTTC.

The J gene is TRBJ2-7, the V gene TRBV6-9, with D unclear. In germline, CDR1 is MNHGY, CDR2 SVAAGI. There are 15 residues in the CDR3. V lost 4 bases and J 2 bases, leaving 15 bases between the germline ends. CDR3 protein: CASSFTRHQAYEQYF. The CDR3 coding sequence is TGTGCCAGCAGTTTTACGAGACACCAGGCCTACGAGCAGTACTTC.

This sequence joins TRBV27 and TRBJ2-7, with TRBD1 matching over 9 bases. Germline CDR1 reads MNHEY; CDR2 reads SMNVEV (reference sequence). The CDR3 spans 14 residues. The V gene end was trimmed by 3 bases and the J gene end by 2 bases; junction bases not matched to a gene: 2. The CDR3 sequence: CASSFGTGTYEQYF. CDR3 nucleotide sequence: TGTGCCAGCAGTTTCGGGACAGGGACCTACGAGCAGTACTTC.

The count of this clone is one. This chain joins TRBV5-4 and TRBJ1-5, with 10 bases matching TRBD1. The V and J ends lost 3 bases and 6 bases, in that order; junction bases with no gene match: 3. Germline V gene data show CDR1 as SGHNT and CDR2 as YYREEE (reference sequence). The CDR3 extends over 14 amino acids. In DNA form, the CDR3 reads TGTGCCAGCAGCTGGACAGGGGGGCTTCAGCCCCAGCATTTT. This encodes CASSWTGGLQPQHF.

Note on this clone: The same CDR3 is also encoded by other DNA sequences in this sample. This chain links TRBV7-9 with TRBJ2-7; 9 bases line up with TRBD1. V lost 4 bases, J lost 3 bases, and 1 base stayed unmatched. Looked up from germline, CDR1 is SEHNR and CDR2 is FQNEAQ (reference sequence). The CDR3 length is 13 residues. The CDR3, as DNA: TGTGCCAGCAGCTGGGGACAGGGCTACGAGCAGTACTTC. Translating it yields CASSWGQGYEQYF.

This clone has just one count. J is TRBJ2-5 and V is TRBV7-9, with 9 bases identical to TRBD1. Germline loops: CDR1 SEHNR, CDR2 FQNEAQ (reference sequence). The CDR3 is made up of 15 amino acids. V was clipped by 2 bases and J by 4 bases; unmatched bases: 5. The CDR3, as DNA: TGTGCCAGCAGCTTACAGACAGGGGGACGAGAGACCCAGTACTTC. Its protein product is CASSLQTGGRETQYF.

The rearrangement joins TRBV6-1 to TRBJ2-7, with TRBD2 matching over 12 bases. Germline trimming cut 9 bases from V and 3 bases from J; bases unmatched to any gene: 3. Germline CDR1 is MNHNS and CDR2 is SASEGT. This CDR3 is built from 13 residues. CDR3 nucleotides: TGTGCCAGTCGGACTAGCGGGATCTACGAGCAGTACTTC. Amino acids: CASRTSGIYEQYF.

DNA for the CDR3: TGTGCCAGCAGTGACTCGGACAGCCAGCCCCAGCATTTT. This encodes CASSDSDSQPQHF. V is TRBV6-1 and J is TRBJ1-5; perhaps TRBD1 as D (6 bases). With 3 bases removed from V and 7 bases from J, the gap between germline ends came to 10 bases. The CDR3 spans 13 residues. Per the germline V gene, CDR1 is MNHNS and CDR2 is SASEGT.

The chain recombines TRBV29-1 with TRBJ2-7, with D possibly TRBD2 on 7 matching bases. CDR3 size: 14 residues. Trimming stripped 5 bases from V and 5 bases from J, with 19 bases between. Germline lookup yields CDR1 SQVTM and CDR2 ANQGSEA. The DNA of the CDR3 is TGCAGCGTTTCCCCAGGGGCGGGAGTAGACGAGCAGTACTTC. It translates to CSVSPGAGVDEQYF.